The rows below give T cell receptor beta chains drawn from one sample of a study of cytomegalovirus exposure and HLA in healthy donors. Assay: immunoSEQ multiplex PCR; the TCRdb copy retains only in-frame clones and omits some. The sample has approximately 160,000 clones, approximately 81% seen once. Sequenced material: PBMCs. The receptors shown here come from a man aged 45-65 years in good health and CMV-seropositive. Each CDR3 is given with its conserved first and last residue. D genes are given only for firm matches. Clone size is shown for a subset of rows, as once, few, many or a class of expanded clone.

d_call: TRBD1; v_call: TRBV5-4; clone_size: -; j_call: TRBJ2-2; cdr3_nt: TGTGCCAGCAGCTCTGGGGACAGATTGAACACCGGGGAGCTGTTTTTT; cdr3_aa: CASSSGDRLNTGELFF
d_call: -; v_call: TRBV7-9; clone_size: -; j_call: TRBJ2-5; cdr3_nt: TGTGCCAGCAGCTTAGACAATGAGCGGAGAACCCAGTACTTC; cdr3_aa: CASSLDNERRTQYF
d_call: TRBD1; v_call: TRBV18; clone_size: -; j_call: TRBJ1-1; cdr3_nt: TGTGCCAGCTCACCTCAGGGGGGGAACACTGAAGCTTTCTTT; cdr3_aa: CASSPQGGNTEAFF
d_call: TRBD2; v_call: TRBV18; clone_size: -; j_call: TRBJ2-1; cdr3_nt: TGTGCCAGCTCACAAACTAGCGGGCCTTTGAATGAGCAGTTCTTC; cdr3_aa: CASSQTSGPLNEQFF
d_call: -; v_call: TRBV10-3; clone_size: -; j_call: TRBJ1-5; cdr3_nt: TGTGCCATCAGTGAGTACAGGACGCCCCAGCATTTT; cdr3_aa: CAISEYRTPQHF
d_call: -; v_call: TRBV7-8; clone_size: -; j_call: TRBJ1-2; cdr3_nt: TGTGCCAGCAGCCTAGCCAGGTCAGGTGGGCACTACTATGGCTACACCTTC; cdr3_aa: CASSLARSGGHYYGYTF
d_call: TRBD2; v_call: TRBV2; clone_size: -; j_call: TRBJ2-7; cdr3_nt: TGTGCCAGCAGTGAAGTATCTAGCGGGAGATACGAGCAGTACTTC; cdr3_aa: CASSEVSSGRYEQYF
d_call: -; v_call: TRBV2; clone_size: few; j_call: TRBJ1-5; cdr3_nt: TGTGCCAGCGGAACGACTTGGAGTCAGCCCCAGCATTTT; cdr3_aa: CASGTTWSQPQHF
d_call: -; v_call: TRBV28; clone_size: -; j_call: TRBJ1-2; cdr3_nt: TGTGCCAGCAGCCTCAGGGATGGCTACACCTTC; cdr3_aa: CASSLRDGYTF
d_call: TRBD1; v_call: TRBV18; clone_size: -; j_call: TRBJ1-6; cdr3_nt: TGTGCCAGCTCAGAATTGGGCAGGGGGAGATCACCCCTCCACTTT; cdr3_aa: CASSELGRGRSPLHF
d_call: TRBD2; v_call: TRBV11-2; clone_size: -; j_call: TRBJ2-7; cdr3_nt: TGTGCCAGCAGCTGGACTAGCGGGAGCGAGCAGTACTTC; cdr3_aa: CASSWTSGSEQYF
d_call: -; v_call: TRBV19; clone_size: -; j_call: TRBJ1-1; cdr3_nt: TGTGCCAGTAGATGGGGGGGAGAGAACACTGAAGCTTTCTTT; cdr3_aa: CASRWGGENTEAFF
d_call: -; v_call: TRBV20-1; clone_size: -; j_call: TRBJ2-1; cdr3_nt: TGCAGTGCTCCCCCGAGAGGGGAGCAGTTCTTC; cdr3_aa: CSAPPRGEQFF
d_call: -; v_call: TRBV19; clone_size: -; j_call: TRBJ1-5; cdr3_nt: TGTGCCAGTAGTGGGACTCAGGATCAGCCCCAGCATTTT; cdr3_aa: CASSGTQDQPQHF
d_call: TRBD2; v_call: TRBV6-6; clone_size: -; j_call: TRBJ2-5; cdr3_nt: TGTGCCAGCAGTTACATGGGGGGGAGTGAGACCCAGTACTTC; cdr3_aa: CASSYMGGSETQYF
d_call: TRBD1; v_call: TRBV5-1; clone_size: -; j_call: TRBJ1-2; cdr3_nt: TGCGCCAGCAGCCCGGGACAGGGGTTGGGCTACACCTTC; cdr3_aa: CASSPGQGLGYTF
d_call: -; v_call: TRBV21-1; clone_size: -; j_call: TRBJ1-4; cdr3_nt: TGTGCCAGCAGCAAAGAAAAGGAGTGGCGGATTAATGAAAAACTGTTTTTT; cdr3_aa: CASSKEKEWRINEKLFF
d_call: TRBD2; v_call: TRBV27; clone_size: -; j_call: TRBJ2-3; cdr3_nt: TGTGCCAGCAGTTTACGGGAGGGAGATACGCAGTATTTT; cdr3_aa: CASSLREGDTQYF
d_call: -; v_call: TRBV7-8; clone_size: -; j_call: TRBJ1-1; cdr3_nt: TGTGCCAGCAGCAACCAACCCCGGACTGAAGCTTTCTTT; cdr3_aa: CASSNQPRTEAFF
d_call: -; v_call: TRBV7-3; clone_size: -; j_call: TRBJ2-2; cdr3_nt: TGTGCCAGCAGCTTAATTACGGGCACCGGGGAGCTGTTTTTT; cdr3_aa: CASSLITGTGELFF
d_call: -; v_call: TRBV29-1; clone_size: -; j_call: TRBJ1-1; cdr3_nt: TGCAGCGTTGAAGAGTACAGGGCTGAAGCTTTCTTT; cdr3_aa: CSVEEYRAEAFF
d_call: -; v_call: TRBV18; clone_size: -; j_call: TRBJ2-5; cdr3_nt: TGTGCCAGCTCACCAGGGGGCAACCAAGAGACCCAGTACTTC; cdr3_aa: CASSPGGNQETQYF
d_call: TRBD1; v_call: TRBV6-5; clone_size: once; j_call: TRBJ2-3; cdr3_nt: TGTGCCATTGGGACAGCCTCAGATACGCAGTATTTT; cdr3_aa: CAIGTASDTQYF
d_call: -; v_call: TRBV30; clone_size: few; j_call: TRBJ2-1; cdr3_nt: TGTGCCTGGAGTGGTGGGGCCCTTCTGGGGAATGAGCAGTTCTTC; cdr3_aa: CAWSGGALLGNEQFF
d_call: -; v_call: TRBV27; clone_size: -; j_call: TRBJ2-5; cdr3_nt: TGTGCCAGCAGTATCGGACTCCAAGAGACCCAGTACTTC; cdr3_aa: CASSIGLQETQYF
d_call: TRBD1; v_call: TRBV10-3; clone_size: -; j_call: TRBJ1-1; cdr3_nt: TGTGCCATCAGTGAAGAGGGGGCGGCGAACACTGAAGCTTTCTTT; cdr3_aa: CAISEEGAANTEAFF
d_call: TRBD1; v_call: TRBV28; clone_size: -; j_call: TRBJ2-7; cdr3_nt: TGTGCCAGCATTAATGCAGGGGGCTACGAGCAGTACTTC; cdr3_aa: CASINAGGYEQYF
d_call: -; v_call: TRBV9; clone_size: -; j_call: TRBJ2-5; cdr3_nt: TGTGCCAGCAGCAAACACAGGGCTGGCGAGACCCAGTACTTC; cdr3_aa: CASSKHRAGETQYF
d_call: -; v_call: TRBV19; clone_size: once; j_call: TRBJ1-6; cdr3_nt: TGTGCCAGTAGAGACAGACAGTTAAGTTCACCCCTCCACTTT; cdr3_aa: CASRDRQLSSPLHF
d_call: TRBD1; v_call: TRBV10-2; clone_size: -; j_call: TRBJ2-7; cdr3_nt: TGCGCCAGCAGCCTCGGGACAGTCTACGAGCAGTACTTC; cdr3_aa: CASSLGTVYEQYF
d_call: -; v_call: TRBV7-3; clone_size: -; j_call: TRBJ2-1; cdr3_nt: TGTGCCAGCAGCTTAAACAGGGTTAACAATGAGCAGTTCTTC; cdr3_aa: CASSLNRVNNEQFF
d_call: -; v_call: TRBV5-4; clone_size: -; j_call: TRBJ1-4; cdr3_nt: TGTGCCAGCAGCTTGAACTATGAAAAACTGTTTTTT; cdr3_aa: CASSLNYEKLFF
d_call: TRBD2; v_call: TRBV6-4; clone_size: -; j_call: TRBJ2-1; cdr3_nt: TGTGCCAGCACCCCGGACGGCGGGGGCTACAATGAGCAGTTCTTC; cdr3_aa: CASTPDGGGYNEQFF
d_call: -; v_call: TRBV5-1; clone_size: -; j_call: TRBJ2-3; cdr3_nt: TGCGCCAGCAGTCAAACAGGGACAGATACGCAGTATTTT; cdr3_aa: CASSQTGTDTQYF
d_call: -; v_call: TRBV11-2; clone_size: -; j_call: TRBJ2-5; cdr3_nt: TGTGCCAGCAGCTTTATATGGGGGCAGACCCAGTACTTC; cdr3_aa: CASSFIWGQTQYF
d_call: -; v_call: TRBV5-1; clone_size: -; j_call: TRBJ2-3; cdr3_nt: TGCGCCAGCAGCTTGGTGAGCGGTGCAGATACGCAGTATTTT; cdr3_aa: CASSLVSGADTQYF
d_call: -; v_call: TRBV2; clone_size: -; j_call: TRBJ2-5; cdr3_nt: TGTGCCAGCAGGGCGACAGGTTGGCAAGAGACCCAGTACTTC; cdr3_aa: CASRATGWQETQYF
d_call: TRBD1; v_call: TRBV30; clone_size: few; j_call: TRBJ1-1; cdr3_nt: TGTGCCTGGAGGCCGGTCGACAGGGTATCCACTGAAGCTTTCTTT; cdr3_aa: CAWRPVDRVSTEAFF
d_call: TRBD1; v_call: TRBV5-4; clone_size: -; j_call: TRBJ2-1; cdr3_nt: TGTGCCAGCAGCGGAACAGGGGGCGGTGAGCAGTTCTTC; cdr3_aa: CASSGTGGGEQFF
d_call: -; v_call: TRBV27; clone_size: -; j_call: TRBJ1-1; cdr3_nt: TGTGCCAGCAGTCCCGCCCTGTTAGAGGACACTGAAGCTTTCTTT; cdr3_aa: CASSPALLEDTEAFF
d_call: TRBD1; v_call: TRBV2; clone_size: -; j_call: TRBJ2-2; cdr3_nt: TGTGCCAGCGGGGGGGACAGGGGGCTCGACACCGGGGAGCTGTTTTTT; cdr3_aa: CASGGDRGLDTGELFF
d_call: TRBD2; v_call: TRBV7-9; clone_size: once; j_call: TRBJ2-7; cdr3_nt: TGTGCCAGCAGCCCGGGACTAGCCGATGACGAGCAGTACTTC; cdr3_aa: CASSPGLADDEQYF
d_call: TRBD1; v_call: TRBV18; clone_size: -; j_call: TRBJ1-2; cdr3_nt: TGTGCCAGCTCACCAGCGGGACAGGAAGTCACTCACTATGGCTACACCTTC; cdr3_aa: CASSPAGQEVTHYGYTF
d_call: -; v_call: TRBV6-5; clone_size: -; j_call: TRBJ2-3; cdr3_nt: TGTGCCAGCAGAGATTCGGCAGATACGCAGTATTTT; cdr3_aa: CASRDSADTQYF
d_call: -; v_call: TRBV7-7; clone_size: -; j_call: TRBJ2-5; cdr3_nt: TGTGCTAGCAGCTTAGTAAGGGGAGAGACCCAGTACTTC; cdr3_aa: CASSLVRGETQYF
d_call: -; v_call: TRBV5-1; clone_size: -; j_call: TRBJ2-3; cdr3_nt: TGCGCCAGCAGCCCTGGGGACTCCCTAACAGATACGCAGTATTTT; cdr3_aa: CASSPGDSLTDTQYF
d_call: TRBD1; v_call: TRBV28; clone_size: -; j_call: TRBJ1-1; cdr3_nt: TGTGCCAGCAGTTCCGGGACAGCGTTGAACACTGAAGCTTTCTTT; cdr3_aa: CASSSGTALNTEAFF
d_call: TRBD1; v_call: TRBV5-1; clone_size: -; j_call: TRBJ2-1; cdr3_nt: TGCGCCAGCAGCGTCCGGGACAGGGGGCTCGGTGAGCAGTTCTTC; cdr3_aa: CASSVRDRGLGEQFF
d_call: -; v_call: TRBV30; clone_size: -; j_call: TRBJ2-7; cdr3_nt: TGTGCCTGGAGTTTACGAGCCTACGAGCAGTACTTC; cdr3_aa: CAWSLRAYEQYF
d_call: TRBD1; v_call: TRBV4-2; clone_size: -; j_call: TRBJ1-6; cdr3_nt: TGTGCCAGCAGCCGCACGGGACAGGATAATTCACCCCTCCACTTT; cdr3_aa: CASSRTGQDNSPLHF
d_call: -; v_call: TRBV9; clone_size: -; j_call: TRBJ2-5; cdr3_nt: TGTGCCAGCAGCGTAGACCCAGGGATGGGGGAGACCCAGTACTTC; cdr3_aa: CASSVDPGMGETQYF
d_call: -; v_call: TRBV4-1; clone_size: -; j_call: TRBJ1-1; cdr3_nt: TGCGCCAGCACCTCAAAGCACCTATTCGATCTAAACACTGAAGCTTTCTTT; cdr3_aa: CASTSKHLFDLNTEAFF
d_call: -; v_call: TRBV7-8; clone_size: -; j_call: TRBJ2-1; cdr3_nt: TGTGCCAGCAGCTCTTTTGCGGGGCGGGCCGGCTCCTACAATGAGCAGTTCTTC; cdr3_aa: CASSSFAGRAGSYNEQFF
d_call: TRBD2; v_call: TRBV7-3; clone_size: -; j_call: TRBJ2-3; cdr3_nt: TGTGCCAGCAGCCCTAGCGGGGGGGCCTACGATACGCAGTATTTT; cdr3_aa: CASSPSGGAYDTQYF
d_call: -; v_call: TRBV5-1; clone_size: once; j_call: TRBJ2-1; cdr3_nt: TGCGCCAGCAGTCCAACAGGGTCGACCTCCTACAATGAGCAGTTCTTC; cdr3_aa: CASSPTGSTSYNEQFF
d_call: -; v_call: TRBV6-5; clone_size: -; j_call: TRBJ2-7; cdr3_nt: TGTGCCAGCAGTTCCATACTAGGCAACGAGCAGTACTTC; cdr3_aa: CASSSILGNEQYF
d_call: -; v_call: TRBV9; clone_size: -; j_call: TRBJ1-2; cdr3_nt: TGTGCCAGCAGCGTAGCAGCGACCGGCCATTATGGCTACACCTTC; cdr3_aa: CASSVAATGHYGYTF
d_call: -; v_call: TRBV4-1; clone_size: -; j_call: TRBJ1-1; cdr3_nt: TGCGCCAGCAGCCAAGACCTGACAGGATCCGGCCAAGCTTTCTTT; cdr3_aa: CASSQDLTGSGQAFF
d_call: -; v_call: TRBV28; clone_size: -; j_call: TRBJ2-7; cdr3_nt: TGTGCCAGCAGTTTGTTCAGCCCCGGGGAGCAGTACTTC; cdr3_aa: CASSLFSPGEQYF
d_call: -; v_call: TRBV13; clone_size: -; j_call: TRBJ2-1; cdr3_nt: TGTGCCAGCAGCTTCACTACAGGGAGGGGTAATGAGCAGTTCTTC; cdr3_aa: CASSFTTGRGNEQFF